This T cell receptor beta chain is drawn from a study of blood T cell repertoires in COVID-19. Study summary: PBMCs, B-cell-depleted T cells, or T cells provided the cDNA or gDNA that made up the material.

The length of the CDR3 is 16 residues. The V gene end was trimmed by 1 base and the J gene end by 10 bases; junction bases not matched to a gene: 9. From germline, CDR1 is SGHTA and CDR2 FQGNSA. The cohort comprised adults aged about 18 to 90 years residing in 20 to 30 US areas. Membership in each cohort depended on participant-reported clinical history. Original data processing: Counts of nucleated cells, estimated from reference gene primer amplification, were obtained. Assay: immunoSEQ multiplex PCR; the TCRdb copy retains only in-frame clones and omits some. D and trimming come from the DNA, and the V and J calls and clone size come from that table. This sample has fewer than 500,000 clones, with roughly 90% found just once.

The receptor was isolated from a woman aged 25 to 39 with acute COVID-19. The sequencing sample was made of PBMCs or T cells enriched from blood (not recorded which). The chain combines TRBV7-2 with TRBJ2-2; TRBD1 matches 10 bases. In nucleotides, the CDR3 is TGTGCCAGCAGCTTAGTTGGGACAGGGGCCCCCCCGGAGCTGTTTTTT. Its protein is CASSLVGTGAPPELFF.